Each of the 30 T cell receptor beta chains below was sequenced from the same sample in a study of blood T cells in healthy people across ages. Together with a sample-barcoded 5' primer, a J-beta primer mix was included in a second PCR lasting roughly 6 to 12 cycles. Each CDR3 protein gets one entry after TCRdb re-called the 5' RACE reads with MiXCR. The data contain about 650,000 distinct CDR3 sequences, 32% of them singletons. Sequencing was carried out using blood. The receptor source for this set is a woman aged 80 or over in good health.

The chain has TRBV20-1 and TRBJ2-5; D may correspond to TRBD1 or TRBD2 (7 bases each). The germline V and J ends were trimmed by 0 bases and 1 base, with 15 bases remaining between them. Looked up from germline, CDR1 is DFQATT and CDR2 is SNEGSKA (reference sequence). The CDR3 has 16 residues. Here the CDR3 reads CSAREQGRGLQETQYF. DNA for the CDR3: TGCAGTGCTAGAGAACAGGGGAGGGGACTCCAAGAGACCCAGTACTTC.

For this clonotype: This may be a read error: a much more frequent sequence differs by one nucleotide. V gene TRBV12-3 or TRBV12-4 combines with J gene TRBJ2-1; D possibly matches TRBD1 or TRBD2 (5 bases each). This CDR3 has 15 amino acids. V dropped 6 bases and J dropped 10 bases, with 22 bases sitting between them. The CDR3 here is CASSSTGTGAYEQFF. CDR3 bases: TGTGCCAGCAGCTCCACCGGGACCGGAGCCTACGAGCAGTTCTTC.

This clonotype appeared many times. The chain carries TRBV9 and TRBJ2-7; D is unclear. CDR1 and CDR2 (germline): SGDLS, YYNGEE. V lost 0 bases and J lost 6, with 16 bases in between. This CDR3 has 15 amino acids. CDR3: CASSVDPVNMGEQYF. In DNA, the CDR3 is TGTGCCAGCAGCGTAGACCCTGTTAATATGGGCGAGCAGTACTTC.

Worth noting for this clonotype: A read error may be the cause here, since a much bigger clone is one base away. This chain joins TRBV5-6 and TRBJ2-7; 7 nucleotides agree with TRBD2. The CDR3 consists of 12 residues. Germline CDR1 and CDR2: SGHDT and YYEEEE. V was pared by 5 bases and J by 6 bases, with 5 bases of the junction left unmatched. The CDR3 DNA sequence: TGTGCCAGCAGACGCCGGGGGGTCGAGCAGTACTTC. Translation: CASRRRGVEQYF.

To note about this clonotype: This may arise from a read error, as a much more abundant clone is one base away. The chain joins TRBV5-1 to TRBJ2-3; 12 bases agree with TRBD2. The CDR3 consists of 17 residues. Looked up from germline, CDR1 is SGHRS and CDR2 is YFSETQ. The CDR3 sequence: CASGRRLAGASRDTQYF. The DNA of the CDR3 is TGCGCCAGCGGACGCAGACTAGCGGGGGCGAGCAGAGATACGCAGTATTTT.

The rearrangement links TRBV4-1 to TRBJ1-4; D is uncertain. In germline, CDR1 is MGHRA, CDR2 YSYEKL. This CDR3 is 15 amino acids long. Trimming pared 3 bases from V and 3 bases from J, leaving 11 bases between. This chain's CDR3 is CASSHSRGSNEKLFF. The CDR3 nucleotides are TGCGCCAGCAGCCACTCCCGAGGATCTAATGAAAAACTGTTTTTT.

This clonotype was detected many times. This chain links TRBV5-1 with TRBJ1-4; D is undetermined. Germline V CDR1 and CDR2: SGHRS, YFSETQ. V was pared by 3 bases and J by 4 bases, with 10 bases between. The CDR3 is 14 amino acids. The CDR3 reads CASSYGDRNEKLFF. The CDR3 DNA is TGCGCCAGCAGCTACGGGGATCGTAATGAAAAACTGTTTTTT. The full variable domain, in which reference TRBV5-1 and TRBJ1-4 provide the parts outside the CDR3, is KAGVTQTPRYLIKTRGQQVTLSCSPISGHRSVSWYQQTPGQGLQFLFEYFSETQRNKGNFPGRFSGRQFSNSRSEMNVSTLELGDSALYLCASSYGDRNEKLFFGSGTQLSVL.

With regard to this clonotype: This may be a read error, as it is one base from a much larger clone. Here the CDR3 DNA reads TGTGCCAGCAGTTACGGCGGGGGGGGCAATGAGCAGTACTTC. Translation gives CASSYGGGGNEQYF. The chain joins TRBV6-2 or TRBV6-3 to TRBJ2-5; 9 bases align to TRBD2. V lost 2 bases and J lost 11; bases outside the gene matches: 9. The CDR3 covers 14 residues. The germline V gene encodes CDR1 MNHEY and CDR2 SVGEGT.

In its sample, this clonotype was seen many times. The chain links TRBV4-2 to TRBJ1-6; D uncertain. The germline V gene encodes CDR1 LGHNA and CDR2 YNFKEQ. The germline V and J ends were trimmed by 7 bases and 8 bases, with 15 bases remaining between them. This CDR3 has 14 amino acids. The CDR3 is CASTPNAGDSPLHF. Written as DNA, the CDR3 is TGTGCCAGCACTCCAAATGCGGGAGATTCACCCCTCCACTTT.

This clonotype was counted between two and nine times. A much more abundant neighbour one base away suggests this may be a read error. The chain uses TRBV7-9 and TRBJ2-7; D possibly matches TRBD1 or TRBD2 (5 bases each). The CDR3 is 15 residues long. Germline values: CDR1 SEHNR, CDR2 FQNEAQ (reference sequence). The V gene lost 5 bases and the J gene lost 5 bases, with 19 bases spanning the gap. CDR3 residues: CASSRAVGEIDEQYF. The CDR3 DNA follows: TGTGCCAGCAGCCGGGCCGTGGGGGAGATTGACGAGCAGTACTTC.

This clonotype was detected ten times or more. This rearrangement joins TRBV12-3 or TRBV12-4 to TRBJ1-2; weak D call: TRBD1 (5 bases). V was pared by 2 bases and J by 5 bases, with 9 bases between. The CDR3 loop spans 13 amino acids. The CDR3 bases are TGTGCCAGCAGTTTAAAGACAGTATATGGCTACACCTTC. The encoded protein is CASSLKTVYGYTF.

The CDR3 loop is CASGLGDRATGELFF. In nucleotides, the CDR3 is TGTGCTAGTGGTTTGGGGGACAGGGCCACCGGGGAGCTGTTTTTT. J is TRBJ2-2 and V is TRBV12-5, with 9 bases fitting TRBD1. From germline, CDR1 is LGHNT and CDR2 FRNRAP. V lost 1 base and J lost 4; bases outside the gene matches: 1. The CDR3 consists of 15 residues.

The genes are TRBV18 and TRBJ1-4; D call uncertain. Germline values: CDR1 KGHSH, CDR2 LQKENI. The CDR3 is 14 amino acids. Trimming took off 5 bases at V and 5 bases at J, with 12 bases between the two ends. For the CDR3, the DNA is TGTGCCAGCTCAAAAGAACAGACCAATGAAAAACTGTTTTTT. This sequence encodes CASSKEQTNEKLFF. Full variable domain (outside the CDR3, taken from reference TRBV18 and TRBJ1-4): NAGVMQNPRHLVRRRGQEARLRCSPMKGHSHVYWYRQLPEEGLKFMVYLQKENIIDESGMPKERFSAEFPKEGPSILRIQQVVRGDSAAYFCASSKEQTNEKLFFGSGTQLSVL.

The rearrangement links TRBV28 to TRBJ1-4, with D possibly TRBD1 on 5 matching bases. The V end lost 2 bases, the J end lost 0 bases, and 13 bases lay between the germline ends. The CDR3 is made up of 17 amino acids. The germline V gene has CDR1 MDHEN and CDR2 SYDVKM. The CDR3 loop is CASSLIQGASTNEKLFF. CDR3 in DNA: TGTGCCAGCAGTTTAATTCAGGGCGCGTCAACTAATGAAAAACTGTTTTTT.

This clonotype has ten or more counts. The chain links TRBV30 to TRBJ2-1; 8 bases agree with TRBD1. The CDR3 is 14 amino acids. Germline V gene data show CDR1 as GTSNPN and CDR2 as SVGIG (reference sequence). Germline trimming cut 3 bases from V and 7 bases from J; bases unmatched to any gene: 8. CDR3 residues: CAWSSGGLGNEQFF. The CDR3 DNA reads as TGTGCCTGGAGCTCAGGGGGCTTGGGGAATGAGCAGTTCTTC.

The chain joins TRBV27 to TRBJ1-1; possibly TRBD1 for D (6 bases). In germline, CDR1 is MNHEY, CDR2 SMNVEV (reference sequence). CDR3 size: 11 residues. The ends were cut back, 8 bases at V and 11 bases at J, with 15 bases in the middle. The CDR3 region is CASSQGQEAFF. CDR3 DNA: TGTGCCAGCTCACAGGGCCAGGAGGCTTTCTTT.

This clonotype came up many times. The V call is TRBV7-2, the J call TRBJ1-1; tentative D call: TRBD1 (5 bases). With 5 bases removed from V and 0 bases from J, the gap between germline ends came to 10 bases. The CDR3 covers 14 residues. From germline, CDR1 is SGHTA and CDR2 FQGNSA. CDR3: CASSAGRMNTEAFF. CDR3 DNA sequence: TGTGCCAGCAGCGCGGGACGGATGAACACTGAAGCTTTCTTT. Combining the CDR3 with reference TRBV7-2 and TRBJ1-1 gives the whole variable domain GAGVSQSPSNKVTEKGKDVELRCDPISGHTALYWYRQSLGQGLEFLIYFQGNSAPDKSGLPSDRFSAERTGGSVSTLTIQRTQQEDSAVYLCASSAGRMNTEAFFGQGTRLTVV.

This clonotype was found many times. The chain links TRBV6-5 to TRBJ2-3; D call uncertain. Per germline, CDR1 MNHEY and CDR2 SVGAGI. V lost 7 bases, J lost 0 bases, and 8 bases lay in between. The CDR3 is made up of 13 amino acids. For the CDR3, the DNA is TGTGCCAGCAATGGTGGTAGCACAGATACGCAGTATTTT. Translation gives CASNGGSTDTQYF.

V is TRBV4-2 and J is TRBJ2-7; 9 nucleotides match TRBD1. The CDR3 is made up of 14 amino acids. CDR1 and CDR2 (germline): LGHNA, YNFKEQ. J was trimmed by 5 bases and V by 1 base; bases with no gene match: 3. The CDR3: CASSQGQGGNEQYF. The CDR3 bases are TGTGCCAGCAGCCAAGGACAGGGGGGTAACGAGCAGTACTTC.

This clonotype was seen many times. The genes are TRBV7-2 and TRBJ2-7; D is unclear. The CDR3 sequence is 14 residues long. V was trimmed by 1 base and J by 3 bases, leaving 10 bases between them. Per the germline V gene, CDR1 is SGHTA and CDR2 is FQGNSA. CDR3 DNA sequence: TGTGCCAGCAGCTTAGGACCAGCGAACTACGAGCAGTACTTC. Amino acid sequence: CASSLGPANYEQYF.

This clonotype has ten or more counts. This rearrangement joins TRBV20-1 to TRBJ2-5; tentative D call: TRBD1 (6 bases). V was shortened by 7 bases and J by 5 bases, with 17 bases between the two germline ends. There are 13 residues in the CDR3. The V gene's germline CDR1 is DFQATT and CDR2 SNEGSKA (reference sequence). CDR3 in amino acids: CSGEGGGVETQYF. In DNA form, the CDR3 reads TGCAGTGGGGAAGGTGGGGGCGTGGAGACCCAGTACTTC.

This clonotype was counted at least ten times. J is TRBJ1-2 and V is TRBV5-6, with 8 bases fitting TRBD1. V was pared by 4 bases and J by 4 bases, with 6 bases of the junction left unmatched. This CDR3 contains 14 residues. Per germline, CDR1 SGHDT and CDR2 YYEEEE. CDR3 in amino acids: CASSRDRSFYGYTF. In nucleotides, the CDR3 is TGTGCCAGCAGCAGGGACAGGTCTTTCTATGGCTACACCTTC.

In regard to this clonotype: A clone one base away is much larger, so this may be a read error. The chain carries TRBV12-3 or TRBV12-4 and TRBJ2-5; TRBD1 matches at 7 bases. J gave up 11 bases and V 3 bases, and 15 bases lay outside the gene matches. The CDR3 contains 15 residues. The CDR3 reads CASSFYRGLYNEQYF. Here the CDR3 DNA reads TGTGCCAGCAGTTTCTACAGGGGTCTCTACAATGAGCAGTACTTC.

In the case of this clonotype: At one of its ends the junction is not consistent with the germline gene, which may arise from a read error. This chain links TRBV7-2 with TRBJ2-5; weak D call: TRBD2 (5 bases). The end of the DNA is better explained by TRBJ2-7, so the J call may be wrong. Germline V CDR1 and CDR2: SGHTA, FQGNSA. The CDR3 has 15 amino acids. CDR3 DNA: TGTGCCGGCAGCTTAAGTTCGGGGATTCCCTACGAGCAGTACTTC. This codes for CAGSLSSGIPYEQYF.

This clonotype was seen at least ten times. V usage is TRBV7-9 and J usage is TRBJ2-5, with D unclear. The germline gives CDR1 SEHNR, CDR2 FQNEAQ (reference sequence). V was shortened by 7 bases and J by 5 bases, with 14 bases between the two germline ends. The CDR3 contains 13 residues. The CDR3 bases are TGTGCCAGCAAGATCGTAGTTAGTGAGACCCAGTACTTC. Its protein product is CASKIVVSETQYF.

The rearrangement joins TRBV20-1 to TRBJ2-3; D is undetermined. The CDR3 extends over 14 amino acids. V was clipped by 1 base and J by 0 bases, with 8 bases between them. Germline loops: CDR1 DFQATT, CDR2 SNEGSKA (reference sequence). The CDR3 DNA reads as TGCAGTGCTAGAGCAGTGGGAAGCACAGATACGCAGTATTTT. It yields the protein CSARAVGSTDTQYF.

This clonotype was seen many times. V usage is TRBV12-3 or TRBV12-4 and J usage is TRBJ2-1; 9 nucleotides line up with TRBD1. The CDR3 length is 16 residues. The trim removed 6 bases at V and 2 bases at J, leaving 8 bases unmatched. The CDR3 coding sequence is TGTGCCAGCAGCCCCGGACAGGGGACCCCCTACAATGAGCAGTTCTTC. It translates to CASSPGQGTPYNEQFF.

This clonotype occurred many times. The chain links TRBV30 to TRBJ2-3; weak D call: TRBD1 (5 bases). The CDR3 loop spans 15 amino acids. V was pared by 1 base and J by 1 base, with 12 bases between. CDR1 is GTSNPN and CDR2 is SVGIG in the germline V gene (reference sequence). The CDR3: CAWSGARVGTDTQYF. DNA for the CDR3: TGTGCCTGGAGTGGGGCCAGGGTAGGCACAGATACGCAGTATTTT. Combining the CDR3 with reference TRBV30 and TRBJ2-3 gives the whole variable domain SQTIHQWPATLVQPVGSPLSLECTVEGTSNPNLYWYRQAAGRGLQLLFYSVGIGQISSEVPQNLSASRPQDRQFILSSKKLLLSDSGFYLCAWSGARVGTDTQYFGPGTRLTVL.

This clonotype was counted at least ten times. The chain links TRBV7-2 to TRBJ1-2; D is ambiguous. The CDR3 covers 14 residues. The germline CDR1 and CDR2 sequences are SGHTA and FQGNSA. The V end was cut by 0 bases, the J end by 3 bases, with 8 bases between. CDR3 sequence reads: CASSLANADYGYTF. DNA of the CDR3: TGTGCCAGCAGCTTAGCGAACGCAGACTATGGCTACACCTTC.

Concerning this clonotype: One end of the junction fails to match germline, which may point to a read error. The chain employs TRBV12-3 or TRBV12-4 and TRBJ2-3; the match to TRBD1 covers 7 bases. The CDR3 has 16 amino acids. CDR3 nucleotide sequence: TGTGCCAGCAGTCGGGGAGACAGGGTAGGATCAGATACGCAGTGTTTT. Translated: CASSRGDRVGSDTQCF.